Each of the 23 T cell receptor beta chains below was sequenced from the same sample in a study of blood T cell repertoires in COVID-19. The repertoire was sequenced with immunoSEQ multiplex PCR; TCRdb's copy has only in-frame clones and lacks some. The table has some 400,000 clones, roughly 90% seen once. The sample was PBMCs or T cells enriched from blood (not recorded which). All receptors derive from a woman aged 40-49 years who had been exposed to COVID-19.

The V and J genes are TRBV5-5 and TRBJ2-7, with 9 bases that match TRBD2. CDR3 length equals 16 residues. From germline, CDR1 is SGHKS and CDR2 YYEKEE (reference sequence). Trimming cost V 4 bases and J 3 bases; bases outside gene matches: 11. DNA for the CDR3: TGTGCCAGCAGCGTAGAAGCGGGGGGCCTTTACTACGAGCAGTACTTC. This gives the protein CASSVEAGGLYYEQYF. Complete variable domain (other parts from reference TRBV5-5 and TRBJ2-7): DAGVTQSPTHLIKTRGQQVTLRCSPISGHKSVSWYQQVLGQGPQFIFQYYEKEERGRGNFPDRFSARQFPNYSSELNVNALLLGDSALYLCASSVEAGGLYYEQYFGPGTRLTVT.

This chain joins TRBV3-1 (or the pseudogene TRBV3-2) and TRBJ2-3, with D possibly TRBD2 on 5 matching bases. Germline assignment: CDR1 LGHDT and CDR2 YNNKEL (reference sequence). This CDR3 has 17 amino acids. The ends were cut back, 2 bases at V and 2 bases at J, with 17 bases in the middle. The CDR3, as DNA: TGTGCCAGCAGCCAACGATTCCCCGGGGAGATCACAGATACGCAGTATTTT. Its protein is CASSQRFPGEITDTQYF.

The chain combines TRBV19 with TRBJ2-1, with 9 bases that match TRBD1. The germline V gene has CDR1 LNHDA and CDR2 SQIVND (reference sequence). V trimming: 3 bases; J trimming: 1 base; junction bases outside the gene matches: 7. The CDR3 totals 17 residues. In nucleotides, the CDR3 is TGTGCCAGTAGTATTCCCAACAGGGGGCTATCCTACAATGAGCAGTTCTTC. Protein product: CASSIPNRGLSYNEQFF.

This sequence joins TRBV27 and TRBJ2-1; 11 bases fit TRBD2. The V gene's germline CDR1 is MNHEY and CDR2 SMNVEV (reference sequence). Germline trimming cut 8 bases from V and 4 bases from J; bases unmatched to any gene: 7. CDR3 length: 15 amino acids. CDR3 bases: TGTGCCAGCCGCCCACTAGCGGGGGTTTACAATGAGCAGTTCTTC. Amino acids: CASRPLAGVYNEQFF.

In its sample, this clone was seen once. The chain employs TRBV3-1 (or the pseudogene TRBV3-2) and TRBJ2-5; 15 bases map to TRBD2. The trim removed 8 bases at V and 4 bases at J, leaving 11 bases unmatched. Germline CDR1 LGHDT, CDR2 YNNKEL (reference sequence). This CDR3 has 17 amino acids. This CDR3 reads CASLRTSGREGGETQYF. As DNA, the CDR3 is TGTGCCAGCTTAAGGACTAGCGGGAGGGAGGGCGGAGAGACCCAGTACTTC.

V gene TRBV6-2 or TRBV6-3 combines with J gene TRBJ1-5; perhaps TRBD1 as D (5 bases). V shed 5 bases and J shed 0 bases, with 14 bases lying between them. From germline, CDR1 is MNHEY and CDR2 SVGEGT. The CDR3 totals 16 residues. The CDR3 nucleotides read TGTGCCAGCAGTAAACCCCAGGGATATAGCAATCAGCCCCAGCATTTT. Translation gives CASSKPQGYSNQPQHF.

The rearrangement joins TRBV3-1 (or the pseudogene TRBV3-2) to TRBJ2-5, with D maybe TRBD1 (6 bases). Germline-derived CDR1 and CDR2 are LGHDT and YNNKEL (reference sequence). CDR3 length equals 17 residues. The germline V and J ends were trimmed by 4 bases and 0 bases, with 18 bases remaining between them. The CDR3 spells CASSRRGGWGYQETQYF. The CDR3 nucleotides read TGTGCCAGCAGCCGGAGAGGGGGTTGGGGGTACCAAGAGACCCAGTACTTC.

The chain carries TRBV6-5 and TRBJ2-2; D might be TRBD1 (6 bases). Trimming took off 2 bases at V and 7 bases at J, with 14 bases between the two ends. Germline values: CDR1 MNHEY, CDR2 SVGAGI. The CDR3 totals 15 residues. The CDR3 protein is CASSYLDSRGGELFF. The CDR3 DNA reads TGTGCCAGCAGTTACCTGGACAGTCGGGGCGGGGAGCTGTTTTTT.

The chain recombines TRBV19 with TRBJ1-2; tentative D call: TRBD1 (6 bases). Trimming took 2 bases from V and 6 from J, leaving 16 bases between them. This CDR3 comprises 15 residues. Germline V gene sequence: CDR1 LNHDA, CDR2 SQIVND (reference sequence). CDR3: CASSIKQGDLNGYTF. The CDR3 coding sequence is TGTGCCAGTAGTATAAAACAGGGCGACCTCAATGGCTACACCTTC.

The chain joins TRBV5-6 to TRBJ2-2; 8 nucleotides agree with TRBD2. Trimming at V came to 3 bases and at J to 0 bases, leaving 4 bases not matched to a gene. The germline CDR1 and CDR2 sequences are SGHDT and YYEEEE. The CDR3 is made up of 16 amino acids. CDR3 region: CASSSIAGSNTGELFF. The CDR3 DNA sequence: TGTGCCAGCAGCTCAATAGCGGGGTCGAACACCGGGGAGCTGTTTTTT.

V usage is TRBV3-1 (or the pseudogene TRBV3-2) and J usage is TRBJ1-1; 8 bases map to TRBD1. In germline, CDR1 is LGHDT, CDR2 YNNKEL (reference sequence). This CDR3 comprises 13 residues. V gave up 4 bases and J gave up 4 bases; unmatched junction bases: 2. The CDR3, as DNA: TGTGCCAGCAGCCCGACAGGGGTCACTGAAGCTTTCTTT. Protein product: CASSPTGVTEAFF.

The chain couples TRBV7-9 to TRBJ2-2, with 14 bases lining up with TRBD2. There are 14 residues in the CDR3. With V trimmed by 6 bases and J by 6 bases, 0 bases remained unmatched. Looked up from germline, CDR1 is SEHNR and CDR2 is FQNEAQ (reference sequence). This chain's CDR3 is CASRTSGGAGELFF. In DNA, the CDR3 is TGTGCCAGCAGGACTAGCGGGGGGGCCGGGGAGCTGTTTTTT.

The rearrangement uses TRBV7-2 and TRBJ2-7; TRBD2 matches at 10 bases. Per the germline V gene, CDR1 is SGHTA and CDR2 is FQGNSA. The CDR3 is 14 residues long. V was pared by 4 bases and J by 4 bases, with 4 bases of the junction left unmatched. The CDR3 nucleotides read TGTGCCAGCAGCTCCACGGGACTAGCGTACGAGCAGTACTTC. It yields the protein CASSSTGLAYEQYF.

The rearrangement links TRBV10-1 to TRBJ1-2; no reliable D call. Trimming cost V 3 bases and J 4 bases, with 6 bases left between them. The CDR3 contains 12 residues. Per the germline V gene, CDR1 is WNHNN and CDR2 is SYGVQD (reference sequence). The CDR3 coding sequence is TGCGCCAGCAGTGATTTAGCCTATGGCTACACCTTC. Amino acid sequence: CASSDLAYGYTF.

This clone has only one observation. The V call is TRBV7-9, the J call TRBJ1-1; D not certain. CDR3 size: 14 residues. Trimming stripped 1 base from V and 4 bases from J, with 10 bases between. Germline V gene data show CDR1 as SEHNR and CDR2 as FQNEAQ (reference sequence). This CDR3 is CASSLERRGTEAFF. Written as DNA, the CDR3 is TGTGCCAGCAGCTTAGAGCGGAGAGGCACTGAAGCTTTCTTT.

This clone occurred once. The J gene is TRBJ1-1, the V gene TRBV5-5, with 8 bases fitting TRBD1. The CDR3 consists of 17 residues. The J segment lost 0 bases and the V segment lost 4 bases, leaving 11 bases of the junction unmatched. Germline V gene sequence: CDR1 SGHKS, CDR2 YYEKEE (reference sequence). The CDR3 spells CASSARGWDRLNTEAFF. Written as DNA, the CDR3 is TGTGCCAGCAGCGCTCGGGGGTGGGACAGGCTGAACACTGAAGCTTTCTTT.

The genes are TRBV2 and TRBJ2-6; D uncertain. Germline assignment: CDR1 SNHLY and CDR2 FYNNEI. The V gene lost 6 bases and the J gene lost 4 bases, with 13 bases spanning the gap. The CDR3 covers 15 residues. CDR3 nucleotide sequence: TGTGCCAGCAGCCCCGGGTCTCCGGGGGCCAACGTCCTGACTTTC. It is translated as CASSPGSPGANVLTF.

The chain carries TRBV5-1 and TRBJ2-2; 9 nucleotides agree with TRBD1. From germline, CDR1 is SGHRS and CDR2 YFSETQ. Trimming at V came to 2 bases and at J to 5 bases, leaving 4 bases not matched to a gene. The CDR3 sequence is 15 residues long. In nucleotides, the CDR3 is TGCGCCAGCAGCTTACGACAGGGGGGGACCGGGGAGCTGTTTTTT. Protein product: CASSLRQGGTGELFF.

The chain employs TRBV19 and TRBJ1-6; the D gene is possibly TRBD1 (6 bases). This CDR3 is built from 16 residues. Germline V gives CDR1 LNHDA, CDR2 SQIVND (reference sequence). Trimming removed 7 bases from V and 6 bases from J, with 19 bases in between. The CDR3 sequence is CASMSSGRGANSPLHF. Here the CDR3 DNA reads TGTGCCAGTATGTCATCCGGGAGGGGGGCTAATTCACCCCTCCACTTT.

CDR3 bases: TGTGCCAGCAGTTACGGGGGGGGTGATGAAAAACTGTTTTTT. It translates to CASSYGGGDEKLFF. The V and J genes are TRBV6-6 and TRBJ1-4; possibly TRBD1 for D (5 bases). This CDR3 spans 14 amino acids. Trimming cost V 2 bases and J 6 bases, with 10 bases left between them. From germline, CDR1 is MNHNY and CDR2 SVGAGI (reference sequence).

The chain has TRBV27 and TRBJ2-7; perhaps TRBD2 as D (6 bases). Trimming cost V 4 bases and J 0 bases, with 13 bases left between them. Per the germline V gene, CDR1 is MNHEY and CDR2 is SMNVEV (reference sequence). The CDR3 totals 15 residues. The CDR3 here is CASSYTGVSSYEQYF. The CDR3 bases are TGTGCCAGCAGTTACACGGGGGTGAGCTCCTACGAGCAGTACTTC.

CDR3 loop: CASSPTGGQGSGELFF. As DNA, the CDR3 is TGTGCCAGCAGCCCGACCGGGGGACAGGGTTCCGGGGAGCTGTTTTTT. The V call is TRBV9, the J call TRBJ2-2, with 9 bases lining up with TRBD1. Looked up from germline, CDR1 is SGDLS and CDR2 is YYNGEE. J lost 6 bases, V lost 4 bases, and 10 bases had no gene match. This CDR3 contains 16 residues.

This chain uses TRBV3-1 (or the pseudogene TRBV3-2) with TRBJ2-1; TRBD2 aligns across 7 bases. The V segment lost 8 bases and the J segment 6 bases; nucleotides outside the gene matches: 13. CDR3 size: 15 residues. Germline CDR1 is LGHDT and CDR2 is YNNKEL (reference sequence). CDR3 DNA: TGTGCCAGCTCCCTGGGCCCTAGCGGTAGCAATGAGCAGTTCTTC. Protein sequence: CASSLGPSGSNEQFF.